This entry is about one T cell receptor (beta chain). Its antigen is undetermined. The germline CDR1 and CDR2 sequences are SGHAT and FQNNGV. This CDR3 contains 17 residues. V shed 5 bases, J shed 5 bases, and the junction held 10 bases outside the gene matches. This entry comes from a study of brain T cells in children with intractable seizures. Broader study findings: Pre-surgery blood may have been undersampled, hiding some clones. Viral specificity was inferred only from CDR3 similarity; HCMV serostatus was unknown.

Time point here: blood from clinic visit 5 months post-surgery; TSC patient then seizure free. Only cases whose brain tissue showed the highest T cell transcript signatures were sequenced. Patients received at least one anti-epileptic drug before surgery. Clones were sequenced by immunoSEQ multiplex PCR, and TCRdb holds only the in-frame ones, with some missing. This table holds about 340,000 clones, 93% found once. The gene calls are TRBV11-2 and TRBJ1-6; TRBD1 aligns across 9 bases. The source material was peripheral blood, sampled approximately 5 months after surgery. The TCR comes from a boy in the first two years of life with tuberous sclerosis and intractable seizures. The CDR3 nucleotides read TGTGCCAGCAGCCCGCGACAGGGGGGAAATCATAATTCACCCCTCCACTTT. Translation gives CASSPRQGGNHNSPLHF.